This TCR beta chain stems from a study of beta chain features in type 1 diabetes. Concerning this clone itself: Its antigen is not known.

CDR3 length: 16 amino acids. Germline CDR1 and CDR2: SNHLY and FYNNEI. Trimming pared 4 bases from V and 9 bases from J, leaving 24 bases between. General observations from the study: Junctions at VDJ sites from type 1 diabetes patients had fewer insertions and more deletions. Researchers report that Type 1 diabetes patients had moderately but significantly shorter TCRB CDR3s across all four CD4+ subsets.

TCRB transcripts that were expressed got sequenced, as all of the isolated RNA had been reverse transcribed. The method was immunoSEQ multiplex PCR; TCRdb's version includes in-frame clones alone and lacks a portion of them. The sample contains over 90,000 clones, approximately 30% of which appear only once. This sequence originates from a woman aged 18 to 35 with type 1 diabetes. The chain links TRBV2 to TRBJ1-2; a weak D match, TRBD1 (6 bases). Sequencing input: central memory CD4+ T cells from blood. DNA of the CDR3: TGTGCCAGCAGTGCAGGCTTAACAGGGTCCACTATGCGCTACACCTTC. Its protein is CASSAGLTGSTMRYTF.